These T cell receptor beta chains were read from a single sample in a study of T-cell memory formation after mild COVID-19. TCRdb processed the 5' RACE reads anew with MiXCR; each CDR3 protein has one entry. The sample holds more than 35,000 distinct CDR3 sequences, approximately 9.6% seen once. The sequencing input was PBMCs or a T cell subset sorted from them (not recorded which). All receptors come from an adult woman who had mild COVID-19 (a few samples of this study predate the infection). Cell type and time point are not known. The CDR3 runs from the conserved cysteine through the conserved F or W. A D gene is named only where the DNA matches it firmly. Size values are once, few and many counts, or a class for expanded clones, and some rows have none.

CDR3nt	CDR3aa	d_gene	j_gene	abundance	v_gene	len
TGTGCCAGCAGTTTCGGACTAGCGATCGGGGAGCTGTTTTTT	CASSFGLAIGELFF	TRBD2	TRBJ2-2	NA	TRBV12-3/TRBV12-4	14
TGTGCCAGCAGCTTAGGCCTGAACAATGAGCAGTTCTTC	CASSLGLNNEQFF	NA	TRBJ2-1	many	TRBV11-2	13
TGTGCCAGCAGGGTCTGGGGGACAAGGGACTATGGCTACACCTTC	CASRVWGTRDYGYTF	NA	TRBJ1-2	NA	TRBV2	15
TGTGCCAGCAGTGCCGGGACTAGCGGGGGTACCTACGAGCAGTACTTC	CASSAGTSGGTYEQYF	TRBD2	TRBJ2-7	few	TRBV3-1	16
TGCGCCAGCAGCTTCGGAGGGGGCGAACGGCTGTTTTTT	CASSFGGGERLFF	NA	TRBJ2-2	few	TRBV5-1	13
TGTGCCAGCAGCCACCCCACGGTAGCGCTCATGAACACTGAAGCTTTCTTT	CASSHPTVALMNTEAFF	NA	TRBJ1-1	few	TRBV14	17
TGTGCCAGCAGCTTTTTGAATCATGAGCAGTTCTTC	CASSFLNHEQFF	NA	TRBJ2-1	many	TRBV7-6	12
TGTGCCACCGCGGCGGGGGGGGTCCATGAGCAGTTCTTC	CATAAGGVHEQFF	TRBD2	TRBJ2-1	NA	TRBV24-1	13
TGTGCCAGCAGTGAAGCTTTCCCCCTCCACTTT	CASSEAFPLHF	NA	TRBJ1-6	few	TRBV2	11
TGTGCCAGCAGCCAAGCCCCCGCTCCTTCTAATTCACCCCTCCACTTT	CASSQAPAPSNSPLHF	NA	TRBJ1-6	NA	TRBV3-1	16
TGCGCCAGCAGCTTGAGCCTAGCGGACACCGGGGAGCTGTTTTTT	CASSLSLADTGELFF	TRBD2	TRBJ2-2	NA	TRBV5-1	15
TGTGCCAGCAGTGACCGGGACAAGAACACCGGGGAGCTGTTTTTT	CASSDRDKNTGELFF	NA	TRBJ2-2	many	TRBV12-3/TRBV12-4	15
TGCGCCAGCAGCTTACAGGGGAACGGCTACACCTTC	CASSLQGNGYTF	TRBD1	TRBJ1-2	few	TRBV5-1	12
TGTGCCAGCACCTCAAAGCGGGGGGGCCGAAATGGAGGAGAGACCCAGTACTTC	CASTSKRGGRNGGETQYF	TRBD2	TRBJ2-5	NA	TRBV7-9	18
TGTGCCAGCAGCTCCCAGACAGGGGCGAGGAATGAGCAGTTCTTC	CASSSQTGARNEQFF	TRBD1	TRBJ2-1	NA	TRBV7-8	15
TGTGCCAGCAGACCCGGACAGGGGAGGAATCAGCCCCAGCATTTT	CASRPGQGRNQPQHF	TRBD1	TRBJ1-5	NA	TRBV6-1	15
TGCAGTCCCCCATCAGGACAGCACAACTATGGCTACACCTTC	CSPPSGQHNYGYTF	NA	TRBJ1-2	many	TRBV20-1	14